The 20 T cell receptor beta chains below come from one sample, sequenced in a study of blood T cell repertoires in COVID-19. TCRdb keeps only in-frame clones here, not all; method: immunoSEQ multiplex PCR. The sample records 300,000 to 450,000 clones, around 90% being singletons. Sequencing was carried out using peripheral blood. These receptors were taken from an older woman with COVID-19, enrolled during active disease.

The V gene is TRBV6-5, the J gene TRBJ2-7, with 7 bases identical to TRBD1. CDR1 is MNHEY, CDR2 SVGAGI, per germline. Trimming took 4 bases from V and 1 from J; bases not matched to a gene: 4. CDR3 size: 14 residues. CDR3 in DNA: TGTGCCAGCAGTTCGACAGGGACATCCTACGAGCAGTACTTC. Residues: CASSSTGTSYEQYF.

The V call is TRBV5-4, the J call TRBJ1-1; D remains unclear. V lost 0 bases and J lost 4, with 10 bases in between. From germline, CDR1 is SGHNT and CDR2 YYREEE (reference sequence). The CDR3 has 14 residues. DNA for the CDR3: TGTGCCAGCAGCTTGGAGGCGGGGTCCACTGAAGCTTTCTTT. It yields the protein CASSLEAGSTEAFF.

The chain has TRBV19 and TRBJ1-6; TRBD1 aligns across 9 bases. The CDR3 runs to 15 residues. V dropped 6 bases and J dropped 9; count of bases not matched to a gene: 9. CDR1 and CDR2 from the germline V gene are LNHDA and SQIVND (reference sequence). The CDR3 DNA follows: TGTGCCAGTAGCGGGGGACAGGGAAGCTCTTCACCCCTCCACTTT. Translation gives CASSGGQGSSSPLHF.

The chain carries TRBV11-2 and TRBJ2-3; 9 positions agree with TRBD2. The germline V gene encodes CDR1 SGHAT and CDR2 FQNNGV. The CDR3 sequence is 14 residues long. J was trimmed by 4 bases and V by 8 bases; bases with no gene match: 7. CDR3 residues: CASSPGLAADTQYF. The CDR3 nucleotides read TGTGCCAGCTCCCCGGGACTAGCAGCAGATACGCAGTATTTT.

This chain uses TRBV28 with TRBJ2-4; TRBD1 agrees at 9 bases. Germline CDR1 is MDHEN and CDR2 is SYDVKM. The CDR3 loop spans 16 amino acids. Trimming removed 9 bases from V and 3 bases from J; junction bases left unmatched: 12. The CDR3 region is CASHEQGAEGKNIQYF. The CDR3 bases are TGTGCCAGTCATGAACAGGGGGCGGAAGGCAAAAACATTCAGTACTTC.

In nucleotides, the CDR3 is TGTGCCAGCAGCGTAGGGCCCGGGGGGACCTCTGGAAACACCATATATTTT. Protein sequence: CASSVGPGGTSGNTIYF. V and J are TRBV9 and TRBJ1-3; tentative D call: TRBD1 (5 bases). CDR1 SGDLS and CDR2 YYNGEE come from the germline V gene. The CDR3 consists of 17 residues. V lost 0 bases and J 0 bases, leaving 13 bases between the germline ends.

The chain has TRBV19 and TRBJ1-3, with a tentative D call TRBD1 (6 bases). CDR1 and CDR2 (germline): LNHDA, SQIVND (reference sequence). The CDR3 loop spans 13 amino acids. V was trimmed by 6 bases and J by 2 bases, leaving 8 bases between them. CDR3 residues: CASRGAPGNTIYF. The CDR3 region has the DNA TGTGCCAGTAGGGGGGCACCTGGAAACACCATATATTTT.

This clone was recorded only once. V is TRBV5-4 and J is TRBJ1-3, with D hard to call. CDR1 is SGHNT and CDR2 is YYREEE in the germline V gene (reference sequence). Trimming stripped 1 base from V and 2 bases from J, with 4 bases between. CDR3 length: 13 residues. Written as DNA, the CDR3 is TGTGCCAGCAGCTTGTCAACTGGAAACACCATATATTTT. This gives the protein CASSLSTGNTIYF.

The rearrangement links TRBV19 to TRBJ1-4, with 9 bases fitting TRBD1. Trimming at V came to 10 bases and at J to 0 bases, leaving 9 bases not matched to a gene. The CDR3 is 16 amino acids. CDR1 LNHDA and CDR2 SQIVND come from the germline V gene (reference sequence). The CDR3 region is CAIQDRGGSTNEKLFF. The CDR3 DNA reads as TGTGCCATCCAGGACAGGGGCGGCTCAACTAATGAAAAACTGTTTTTT.

This clone was picked up one time. The chain employs TRBV15 and TRBJ2-3; 13 positions match TRBD2. Germline V gene data show CDR1 as LNHNV and CDR2 as YYDKDF (reference sequence). The CDR3 has 17 amino acids. V trimming: 3 bases; J trimming: 5 bases; junction bases outside the gene matches: 8. CDR3 residues: CATSSRTSGGLKDTQYF. The CDR3 bases are TGTGCCACCAGCAGTAGGACTAGCGGGGGATTAAAAGATACGCAGTATTTT.

The chain links TRBV4-1 to TRBJ1-3; D call uncertain. CDR3 length: 17 amino acids. Between the trimmed V and J ends, which lost 0 bases and 4 bases, there was a span of 16 bases. Germline loops: CDR1 MGHRA, CDR2 YSYEKL. The CDR3 sequence: CASSQERAETQGNTIYF. As DNA, the CDR3 is TGCGCCAGCAGCCAAGAGCGGGCAGAAACGCAGGGAAACACCATATATTTT.

This clone has just one count. CDR3 amino acids: CASSPGTGFFHEQYF. In nucleotides, the CDR3 is TGCGCCAGCAGCCCAGGGACAGGGTTTTTCCACGAGCAGTACTTC. The chain couples TRBV10-1 to TRBJ2-7; 9 nucleotides align to TRBD1. This CDR3 region has 15 residues. CDR1 WNHNN and CDR2 SYGVQD come from the germline V gene (reference sequence). V lost 6 bases, J lost 5 bases, and 11 bases stayed unmatched.

The CDR3 reads CASSIRGLAAADTQYF. CDR3 nucleotide sequence: TGTGCCAGCAGCATAAGAGGTCTAGCTGCGGCAGATACGCAGTATTTT. This chain connects TRBV9 to TRBJ2-3, with a weak D call TRBD2 (5 bases). The CDR3 consists of 16 residues. V was trimmed by 4 bases and J by 4 bases, leaving 19 bases between them. Per the germline V gene, CDR1 is SGDLS and CDR2 is YYNGEE.

The chain combines TRBV2 with TRBJ1-1, with no clear D. V was cut by 7 bases and J by 1 base, with 13 bases left in between. The CDR3 consists of 14 residues. The germline V gene has CDR1 SNHLY and CDR2 FYNNEI. This CDR3 is CASINRLANTEAFF. The CDR3 region has the DNA TGTGCCAGCATCAATAGATTAGCGAACACTGAAGCTTTCTTT. Supplemented by reference TRBV2 and TRBJ1-1, the full variable domain reads EPEVTQTPSHQVTQMGQEVILRCVPISNHLYFYWYRQILGQKVEFLVSFYNNEISEKSEIFDDQFSVERPDGSNFTLKIRSTKLEDSAMYFCASINRLANTEAFFGQGTRLTVV.

The V call is TRBV28, the J call TRBJ1-1; D unresolved. Trimming left V 5 bases short and J 7 bases short, with 20 bases between. Germline-derived CDR1 and CDR2 are MDHEN and SYDVKM. This CDR3 region has 15 residues. The CDR3: CASSLSGDLTSEAFF. The CDR3 DNA follows: TGTGCCAGCAGTCTTTCAGGAGACCTAACTAGTGAAGCTTTCTTT. The whole variable domain, remainder taken from reference TRBV28 and TRBJ1-1, is DVKVTQSSRYLVKRTGEKVFLECVQDMDHENMFWYRQDPGLGLRLIYFSYDVKMKEKGDIPEGYSVSREKKERFSLILESASTNQTSMYLCASSLSGDLTSEAFFGQGTRLTVV.

The chain recombines TRBV9 with TRBJ1-5; D gene ambiguous. In germline, CDR1 is SGDLS, CDR2 YYNGEE. This CDR3 comprises 14 residues. The germline V and J ends were trimmed by 0 bases and 0 bases, with 4 bases remaining between them. CDR3 sequence: CASSVDYSNQPQHF. The CDR3 region has the DNA TGTGCCAGCAGCGTAGATTATAGCAATCAGCCCCAGCATTTT.

The chain employs TRBV27 and TRBJ1-2, with no clear D. This CDR3 contains 13 residues. V shed 3 bases and J shed 8 bases, with 13 bases lying between them. Germline CDR1 is MNHEY and CDR2 is SMNVEV (reference sequence). The CDR3 loop is CASSLGGGPGYTF. In DNA, the CDR3 is TGTGCCAGCAGTTTGGGTGGAGGGCCCGGCTACACCTTC.

This sequence joins TRBV6-5 and TRBJ2-3; D unresolved. Trimming pared 10 bases from V and 2 bases from J, leaving 16 bases between. CDR1 and CDR2 (germline): MNHEY, SVGAGI. The CDR3 consists of 14 residues. CDR3 nucleotides: TGTGCCACCCCCCCCCGAGTATCCACAGATACGCAGTATTTT. It translates to CATPPRVSTDTQYF.

The V gene is TRBV7-9, the J gene TRBJ2-7, with TRBD1 matching 7 bases. Germline CDR1 SEHNR, CDR2 FQNEAQ (reference sequence). The length of the CDR3 is 12 residues. V was pared by 5 bases and J by 5 bases, with 3 bases of the junction left unmatched. Here the CDR3 reads CASSHTGDEQYF. In DNA form, the CDR3 reads TGTGCCAGCAGCCATACAGGGGACGAGCAGTACTTC.

This chain joins TRBV7-6 and TRBJ1-3, with a weak D call TRBD1 (5 bases). This CDR3 has 14 amino acids. CDR1 and CDR2 (germline): SGHVS, FNYEAQ. Between the trimmed V and J ends, which lost 6 bases and 0 bases, there was a span of 9 bases. The CDR3 spells CASSPTVSGNTIYF. For the CDR3, the DNA is TGTGCCAGCAGTCCGACAGTCTCTGGAAACACCATATATTTT.